Presented here are 3 T cell receptor beta chains from one specimen sequenced in a study of spatial heterogeneity in lung cancer. The time point was: sample taken at primary tumor resection. TCRdb re-derived calls from the 5' RACE reads in MiXCR, one entry per CDR3 protein. The sample shows some 3,100 distinct CDR3 sequences, 4.7% of them seen only once. The sample here was normal lung tissue next to the tumor, taken at surgery. All receptors come from a male donor with early-stage non-small cell lung cancer.

This clonotype was found a few times. This chain connects TRBV4-3 to TRBJ1-5, with D maybe TRBD1 (5 bases). The CDR3 is 15 residues long. V lost 3 bases to trimming and J lost 6 bases, with 15 bases between them. Germline-derived CDR1 and CDR2 are LGHNA and YSLEER. CDR3 sequence: CASSQLAGVSQPQHF. Written as DNA, the CDR3 is TGCGCCAGCAGCCAGTTGGCGGGGGTGAGTCAGCCCCAGCATTTT.

This clonotype is categorized as medium-sized (0.01 to 0.1%). The chain has TRBV18 and TRBJ2-1; D unresolved. In germline, CDR1 is KGHSH, CDR2 LQKENI. The CDR3 contains 12 residues. V shed 3 bases and J shed 5 bases, with 5 bases lying between them. This CDR3 is CASSPNNNEQFF. The CDR3 DNA sequence: TGTGCCAGCTCACCCAATAACAATGAGCAGTTCTTC. The full variable domain, with the rest looked up from reference TRBV18 and TRBJ2-1, is NAGVMQNPRHLVRRRGQEARLRCSPMKGHSHVYWYRQLPEEGLKFMVYLQKENIIDESGMPKERFSAEFPKEGPSILRIQQVVRGDSAAYFCASSPNNNEQFFGPGTRLTVL.

By share, this clonotype counts as medium-sized. The chain is built from TRBV6-2 or TRBV6-3 and TRBJ1-3; the D is unclear. The V gene lost 6 bases and the J gene lost 0 bases, with 12 bases spanning the gap. The V gene's germline CDR1 is MNHEY and CDR2 SVGEGT. There are 15 residues in the CDR3. The CDR3, as DNA: TGTGCCAGCAGAACCGGCCATGCCTCTGGAAACACCATATATTTT. It is translated as CASRTGHASGNTIYF.